A selection of T cell receptor beta chains follows, all from one sample in a study of cytomegalovirus exposure and HLA in healthy donors. TCRdb's table, derived via immunoSEQ multiplex PCR, lists solely in-frame clones and lacks some. Of approximately 110,000 clones listed, about 81% are singletons. The specimen was PBMCs. The receptors shown here come from a woman under 40 in good health and CMV-seronegative. Both conserved end residues are part of each CDR3. Each record gives: clone size, D gene, J gene, V gene, CDR3 DNA, CDR3 protein. The D gene is left open where the match is weak. Only some rows state a clone size, as once, few, many or a class for expanded clones.

NA | NA | TRBJ2-2 | TRBV5-1 | TGCGCCAGCACCGAGCTTTCAGGGGAGCTGTTTTTT | CASTELSGELFF
once | NA | TRBJ1-2 | TRBV5-5 | TGTGCCAGCAGCCAGGATAACTACAGGGTCGGCGGCTACACCTTC | CASSQDNYRVGGYTF
NA | NA | TRBJ1-3 | TRBV19 | TGTGCCAGTAGTATCTCGGGGGGTTCTGGAAACACCATATATTTT | CASSISGGSGNTIYF
few | TRBD1 | TRBJ1-1 | TRBV4-2 | TGTGCCAGCAGCCAAAGGACAGGGAACACTGAAGCTTTCTTT | CASSQRTGNTEAFF
once | NA | TRBJ1-6 | TRBV27 | TGTGCCAGCAGTTCTGGGATTGGGGGCTCGAATTCACCCCTCCACTTT | CASSSGIGGSNSPLHF
NA | TRBD1 | TRBJ1-4 | TRBV6-5 | TGTGCCAGCAGTTACTGGACAGGCCAAGCAGAAAAACTGTTTTTT | CASSYWTGQAEKLFF
NA | NA | TRBJ1-2 | TRBV10-3 | TGTGCCATCAGTGTGGGCACCGACTATGGCTACACCTTC | CAISVGTDYGYTF
NA | NA | TRBJ1-1 | TRBV7-6 | TGTGCCAGCAGTTTACAGATGAACACTGAAGCTTTCTTT | CASSLQMNTEAFF
NA | NA | TRBJ1-3 | TRBV7-2 | TGTGCCAGCAGCTTCGGTGTAAGCTCTGGAAACACCATATATTTT | CASSFGVSSGNTIYF
NA | TRBD1 | TRBJ2-5 | TRBV19 | TGTGCCAGTAGTCCCTGGACAGGGGGCGAGGAGACCCAGTACTTC | CASSPWTGGEETQYF
NA | NA | TRBJ1-1 | TRBV4-3 | TGCGCCAGCAGCCAAGAGCGGGGAGGGGAGAACACTGAAGCTTTCTTT | CASSQERGGENTEAFF
NA | TRBD1 | TRBJ1-5 | TRBV4-1 | TGCGCCAGCAGCCGAGGACAGGGTATTCAGCCCCAGCATTTT | CASSRGQGIQPQHF
NA | NA | TRBJ2-7 | TRBV28 | TGTGCCAGCGGCCGAGCTAGCGAAGGAATTTCCTACGAGCAGTACTTC | CASGRASEGISYEQYF
once | NA | TRBJ2-1 | TRBV12-5 | TGTGCTAGTGGTTTGGTACGGAGTTGGCCGTTCTTC | CASGLVRSWPFF
NA | TRBD2 | TRBJ2-1 | TRBV19 | TGTGCCAGTAGGGGCCAGACTAGCGGGAGAGGGCTTGGCAATGAGCAGTTCTTC | CASRGQTSGRGLGNEQFF
NA | NA | TRBJ2-3 | TRBV5-1 | TGCGCCAGCAGCTTGGCTAGCGAGGTAGATACGCAGTATTTT | CASSLASEVDTQYF
NA | TRBD2 | TRBJ2-1 | TRBV7-9 | TGTGCCAGCAGCTTAGCCCTAGCGGGAGCCGATGAGCAGTTCTTC | CASSLALAGADEQFF